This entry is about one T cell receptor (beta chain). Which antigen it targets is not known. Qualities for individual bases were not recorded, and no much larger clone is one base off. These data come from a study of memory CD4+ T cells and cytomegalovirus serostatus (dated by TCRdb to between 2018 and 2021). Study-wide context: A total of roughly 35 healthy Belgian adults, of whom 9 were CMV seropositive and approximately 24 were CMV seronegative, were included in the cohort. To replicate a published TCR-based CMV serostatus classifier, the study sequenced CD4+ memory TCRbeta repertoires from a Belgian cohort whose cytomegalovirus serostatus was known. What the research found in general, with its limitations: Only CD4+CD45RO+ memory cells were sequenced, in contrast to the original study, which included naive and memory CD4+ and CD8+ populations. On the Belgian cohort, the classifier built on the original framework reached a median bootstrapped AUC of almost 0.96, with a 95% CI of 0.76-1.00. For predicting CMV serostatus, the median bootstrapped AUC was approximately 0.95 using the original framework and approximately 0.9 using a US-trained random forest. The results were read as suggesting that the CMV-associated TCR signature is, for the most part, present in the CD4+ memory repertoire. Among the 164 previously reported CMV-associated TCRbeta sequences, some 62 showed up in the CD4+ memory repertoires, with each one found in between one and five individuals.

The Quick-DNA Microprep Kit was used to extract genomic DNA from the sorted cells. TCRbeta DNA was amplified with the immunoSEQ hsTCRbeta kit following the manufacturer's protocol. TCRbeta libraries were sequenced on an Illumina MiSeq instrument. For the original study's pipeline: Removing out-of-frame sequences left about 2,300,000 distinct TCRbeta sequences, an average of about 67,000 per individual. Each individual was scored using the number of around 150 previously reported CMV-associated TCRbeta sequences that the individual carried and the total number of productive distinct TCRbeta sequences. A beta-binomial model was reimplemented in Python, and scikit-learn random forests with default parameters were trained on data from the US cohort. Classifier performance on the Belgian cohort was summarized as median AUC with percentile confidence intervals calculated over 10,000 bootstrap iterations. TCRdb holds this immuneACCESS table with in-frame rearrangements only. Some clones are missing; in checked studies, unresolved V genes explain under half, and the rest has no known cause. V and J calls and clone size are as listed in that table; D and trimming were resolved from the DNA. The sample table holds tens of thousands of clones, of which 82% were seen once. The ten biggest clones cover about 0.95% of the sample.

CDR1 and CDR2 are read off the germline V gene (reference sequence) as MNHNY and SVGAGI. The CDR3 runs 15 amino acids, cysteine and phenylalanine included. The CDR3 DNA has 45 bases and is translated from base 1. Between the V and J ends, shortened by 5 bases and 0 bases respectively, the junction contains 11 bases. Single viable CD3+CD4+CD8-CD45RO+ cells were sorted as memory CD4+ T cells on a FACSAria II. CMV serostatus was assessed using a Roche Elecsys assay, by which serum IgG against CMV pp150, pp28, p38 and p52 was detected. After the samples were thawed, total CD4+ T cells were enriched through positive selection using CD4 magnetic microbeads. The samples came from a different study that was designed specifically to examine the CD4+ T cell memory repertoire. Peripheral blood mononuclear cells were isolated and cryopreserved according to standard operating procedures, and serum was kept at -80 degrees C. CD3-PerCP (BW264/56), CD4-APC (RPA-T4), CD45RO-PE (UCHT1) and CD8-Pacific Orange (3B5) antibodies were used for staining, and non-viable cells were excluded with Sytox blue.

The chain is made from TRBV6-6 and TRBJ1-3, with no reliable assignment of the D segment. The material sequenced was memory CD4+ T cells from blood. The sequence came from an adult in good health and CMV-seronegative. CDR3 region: CASSPAGNSGNTIYF. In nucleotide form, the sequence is TGTGCCAGCAGTCCCGCCGGGAACTCTGGAAACACCATATATTTT.